These 32 T cell receptor beta chains originate from one sample sequenced in a study of early T cells in non-severe SARS-CoV-2 infection. Each CDR3 protein is one row after TCRdb ran MiXCR on the 5' RACE reads. The data show about 35,000 distinct CDR3 sequences, with about 4.7% seen just once and over 12% held by the top ten. Sample: whole blood. These receptors were taken from an adult who was a healthcare worker with PCR-confirmed SARS-CoV-2 infection or an uninfected control (not recorded which).

To note about this clonotype: The junction and the germline gene differ at one end; a read error may be behind it. The rearrangement joins TRBV7-7 to TRBJ2-1; 7 positions match TRBD1. This CDR3 has 13 residues. CDR1 is SSHAT, CDR2 FNYEAQ, per germline (reference sequence). Here the CDR3 reads CVSSLDRVHEQFF. CDR3 in DNA: TGTGTCAGCAGCTTAGACAGGGTCCATGAGCAGTTCTTC.

The sample holds many counts of this clonotype. The chain is built from TRBV3-1 and TRBJ2-4; a possible D gene is TRBD2 (5 bases). The CDR3 covers 16 residues. V gave up 5 bases and J gave up 0 bases, with 14 bases separating them. Germline-derived CDR1 and CDR2 are LGHDT and YNNKEL (reference sequence). The CDR3 reads CASSSPLGIAKNIQYF. The CDR3 DNA follows: TGTGCCAGCAGCTCACCCCTCGGGATAGCCAAAAACATTCAGTACTTC.

The rearrangement joins TRBV28 to TRBJ2-5; 7 bases line up with TRBD1. The CDR3 is made up of 15 amino acids. Germline V gene sequence: CDR1 MDHEN, CDR2 SYDVKM. V was pared by 2 bases and J by 3 bases, with 6 bases of the junction left unmatched. The CDR3 DNA is TGTGCCAGCAGTTTAGATGGGACAGCAAAAGAGACCCAGTACTTC. It codes for CASSLDGTAKETQYF.

This clonotype was seen many times. The CDR3 DNA follows: TGTGCCAGCAGTTTATACAGGGGGCCGAATGAGCAGTTCTTC. Translating gives CASSLYRGPNEQFF. The chain joins TRBV27 to TRBJ2-1, with TRBD1 matching over 9 bases. Germline CDR1 and CDR2: MNHEY and SMNVEV (reference sequence). The ends lost 1 base at V and 7 bases at J; junction bases unmatched: 2. There are 14 residues in the CDR3.

This clonotype turned up a few times. The chain recombines TRBV12-5 with TRBJ2-1; D is unclear. Deletions cut 4 bases from V and 1 base from J, with 5 bases between. The CDR3 loop spans 13 amino acids. Germline V gene lookup returns CDR1 LGHNT and CDR2 FRNRAP. The CDR3: CASGSNSYNEQFF. DNA for the CDR3: TGTGCTAGTGGTTCCAATTCCTACAATGAGCAGTTCTTC.

This clonotype is medium-sized in the sample. The V gene is TRBV20-1, the J gene TRBJ2-1; 7 bases agree with TRBD2. Losses at the gene ends were 0 bases for V and 10 bases for J; bases not matched to a gene: 9. CDR3 length equals 14 residues. Germline values: CDR1 DFQATT, CDR2 SNEGSKA (reference sequence). The CDR3 region is CSARELSGRQEQFF. DNA for the CDR3: TGCAGTGCTAGAGAACTTAGCGGGCGTCAAGAGCAGTTCTTC.

This clonotype was found many times. The rearrangement joins TRBV29-1 to TRBJ2-2; D is ambiguous. Germline loops: CDR1 SQVTM, CDR2 ANQGSEA. The CDR3 totals 15 residues. With 6 bases removed from V and 2 bases from J, the gap between germline ends came to 16 bases. CDR3 bases: TGCAGCGTCTCCGGACCGCCAATTAACACCGGGGAGCTGTTTTTT. Protein: CSVSGPPINTGELFF.

This clonotype was picked up a small number of times. The chain is built from TRBV6-2 or TRBV6-3 and TRBJ2-7; D ambiguous. Trimming pared 2 bases from V and 0 bases from J, leaving 11 bases between. From germline, CDR1 is MNHEY and CDR2 SVGEGT. The CDR3 is 15 amino acids. CDR3 sequence (DNA): TGTGCCAGCAGTTACGCCAGGTCGTACTCCTACGAGCAGTACTTC. Its protein product is CASSYARSYSYEQYF.

Note on this clonotype: A much larger clone lies one base from this, so it may be a read error. The V gene is TRBV4-1, the J gene TRBJ2-7; D is possibly TRBD1 or TRBD2 (6 bases each). This CDR3 contains 15 residues. Per the germline V gene, CDR1 is MGHRA and CDR2 is YSYEKL. The CDR3 loop is CASGQDFGGRSEQYF. Here the CDR3 DNA reads TGCGCCAGCGGCCAAGATTTCGGGGGCCGCAGCGAGCAGTACTTC.

This clonotype was counted many times. The chain is built from TRBV14 and TRBJ2-3; no reliable D call. Trimming stripped 1 base from V and 3 bases from J, with 8 bases between. This CDR3 has 14 residues. Germline CDR1 SGHDN, CDR2 FVKESK. CDR3 amino acids: CASSQGTSTDTQYF. The DNA for the CDR3 is TGTGCCAGCAGCCAAGGAACCTCAACAGATACGCAGTATTTT.

This clonotype has a count of ten or more. Here the CDR3 reads CASRDRVDTEAFF. The CDR3 DNA follows: TGTGCCAGCAGGGACAGGGTGGACACTGAAGCTTTCTTT. The genes are TRBV6-4 and TRBJ1-1; 8 nucleotides align to TRBD1. The V gene's germline CDR1 is MRHNA and CDR2 SNTAGT. V was pared by 6 bases and J by 3 bases, with 3 bases of the junction left unmatched. This CDR3 has 13 residues.

This clonotype was picked up many times. The CDR3 bases are TGTGCCAGCAGCTTAGCTCACTCCGGGACTAGCTTCGAGCAGTACTTC. Translating gives CASSLAHSGTSFEQYF. J is TRBJ2-7 and V is TRBV7-2; the match to TRBD2 covers 9 bases. V shed 0 bases, J shed 6 bases, and the junction held 9 bases outside the gene matches. Germline lookup yields CDR1 SGHTA and CDR2 FQGNSA. The CDR3 covers 16 residues.

This clonotype turned up a few times. This rearrangement joins TRBV6-4 to TRBJ2-1, with D hard to call. CDR1 is MRHNA and CDR2 is SNTAGT in the germline V gene. This CDR3 has 15 residues. Deletions cut 2 bases from V and 2 bases from J, with 10 bases between. The DNA for the CDR3 is TGTGCCAGCAGTGACGTCCCATCTCCCTACAATGAGCAGTTCTTC. Its translation is CASSDVPSPYNEQFF.

This clonotype occurred many times. V is TRBV7-3 and J is TRBJ2-1, with D perhaps being TRBD1 or TRBD2 (5 bases each). V lost 3 bases to trimming and J lost 8 bases, with 17 bases between them. Germline CDR1 is SGHTA and CDR2 is FQGTGA. The length of the CDR3 is 15 residues. The CDR3 protein is CASSLDPGPYDEQFF. The CDR3 region has the DNA TGTGCCAGCAGCTTGGACCCGGGGCCCTATGATGAGCAGTTCTTC.

This clonotype was seen at least ten times. The V and J genes are TRBV10-3 and TRBJ1-3; unclear D gene. This CDR3 is 15 amino acids long. From germline, CDR1 is ENHRY and CDR2 SYGVKD. The V and J ends lost 2 bases and 2 bases respectively, with 10 bases between them. CDR3 in DNA: TGTGCCATCAGTGAGAGGGATTCGGCTGGAAACACCATATATTTT. Translated: CAISERDSAGNTIYF.

Only a few counts were recorded for this clonotype. The rearrangement links TRBV3-1 to TRBJ2-5; D perhaps matches TRBD2 (5 bases). The CDR3 has 14 residues. V dropped 4 bases and J dropped 1 base, with 10 bases sitting between them. CDR1 and CDR2 from the germline V gene are LGHDT and YNNKEL (reference sequence). This chain's CDR3 is CASSLTGIQETQYF. The CDR3 region has the DNA TGTGCCAGCAGCCTTACCGGGATCCAAGAGACCCAGTACTTC.

This clonotype was detected many times. The chain is built from TRBV6-1 and TRBJ1-5, with a weak D call TRBD1 (6 bases). CDR1 is MNHNS, CDR2 SASEGT, per germline. The V end lost 7 bases, the J end lost 4 bases, and 17 bases lay between the germline ends. The CDR3 length is 15 residues. DNA of the CDR3: TGTGCCAGCACCATACGAACAGGGACTAATCAGCCCCAGCATTTT. It specifies CASTIRTGTNQPQHF.

The V call is TRBV9, the J call TRBJ2-2, with 9 bases aligning to TRBD2. Germline trimming cut 0 bases from V and 0 bases from J; bases unmatched to any gene: 9. The CDR3 is made up of 19 amino acids. Germline V gives CDR1 SGDLS, CDR2 YYNGEE. This CDR3 reads CASSVDLGGTSPNTGELFF. In nucleotides, the CDR3 is TGTGCCAGCAGCGTAGACTTGGGCGGGACTAGCCCGAACACCGGGGAGCTGTTTTTT. The entire variable domain, with the rest obtained from reference TRBV9 and TRBJ2-2, is as follows: DSGVTQTPKHLITATGQRVTLRCSPRSGDLSVYWYQQSLDQGLQFLIQYYNGEERAKGNILERFSAQQFPDLHSELNLSSLELGDSALYFCASSVDLGGTSPNTGELFFGEGSRLTVL.

This chain uses TRBV7-9 with TRBJ2-1; no definite D call. Germline V lookup: CDR1 SEHNR, CDR2 FQNEAQ (reference sequence). The CDR3 length is 14 residues. V was trimmed by 1 base and J by 7 bases, leaving 11 bases between them. CDR3 sequence (DNA): TGTGCCAGCAGCTTAGTAGGAGCCGGTAATGAGCAGTTCTTC. Protein sequence: CASSLVGAGNEQFF.

This chain connects TRBV29-1 to TRBJ2-2; possibly TRBD2 for D (5 bases). The CDR3 is made up of 12 amino acids. The germline V gene encodes CDR1 SQVTM and CDR2 ANQGSEA. The V gene lost 3 bases and the J gene lost 3 bases, with 5 bases spanning the gap. The CDR3 is CSVERDTGELFF. Written as DNA, the CDR3 is TGCAGCGTTGAGAGGGACACCGGGGAGCTGTTTTTT.

This clonotype occurred many times. The rearrangement uses TRBV6-5 and TRBJ2-7; D possibly corresponds to TRBD1 (7 bases). This CDR3 is 15 amino acids long. Germline values: CDR1 MNHEY, CDR2 SVGAGI. V shed 6 bases and J shed 2 bases, with 17 bases lying between them. DNA of the CDR3: TGTGCCAGCAGCCCCAGGGGGGACAGCACCTACGAGCAGTACTTC. It is translated as CASSPRGDSTYEQYF.

The chain has TRBV7-2 and TRBJ1-2; 7 bases agree with TRBD1. The CDR3 has 14 amino acids. Germline V gene lookup returns CDR1 SGHTA and CDR2 FQGNSA. The V segment lost 1 base and the J segment 6 bases; nucleotides outside the gene matches: 5. As DNA, the CDR3 is TGTGCCAGCAGCTTAGGGCCCGGGACAGATGGCTACACCTTC. It codes for CASSLGPGTDGYTF.

In its sample, this clonotype was seen a few times. The J gene is TRBJ2-7, the V gene TRBV5-1; 10 bases map to TRBD2. The CDR3 is 15 residues long. The V segment lost 2 bases and the J segment 6 bases; nucleotides outside the gene matches: 8. CDR1 is SGHRS, CDR2 YFSETQ, per germline. The CDR3 sequence is CASSLSSGGPSEQYF. For the CDR3, the DNA is TGCGCCAGCAGCTTATCTAGCGGGGGCCCTAGCGAGCAGTACTTC.

The chain has TRBV20-1 and TRBJ1-3; D is uncertain. V lost 4 bases, J lost 3 bases, and 13 bases lay in between. This CDR3 contains 14 residues. The germline V gene has CDR1 DFQATT and CDR2 SNEGSKA (reference sequence). The DNA of the CDR3 is TGCAGTGCTATAAACCGACGCGTTGGAAACACCATATATTTT. Amino acids: CSAINRRVGNTIYF.

This clonotype appeared many times. V usage is TRBV29-1 and J usage is TRBJ1-3, with D hard to call. Trimming removed 6 bases at V and 2 bases at J, with 11 bases between. This CDR3 is 13 amino acids long. The germline V gene encodes CDR1 SQVTM and CDR2 ANQGSEA. In DNA, the CDR3 is TGCAGCGTGATGCCGGGCACTGGAAACACCATATATTTT. Translated, it gives CSVMPGTGNTIYF. The entire variable domain, with the rest obtained from reference TRBV29-1 and TRBJ1-3, is as follows: SAVISQKPSRDICQRGTSLTIQCQVDSQVTMMFWYRQQPGQSLTLIATANQGSEATYESGFVIDKFPISRPNLTFSTLTVSNMSPEDSSIYLCSVMPGTGNTIYFGEGSWLTVV.

With regard to this clonotype: With a much larger clone just one base away, this may be a read error. This chain links TRBV4-2 with TRBJ2-3, with unresolved D. Germline loops: CDR1 LGHNA, CDR2 YNFKEQ. There are 12 residues in the CDR3. The CDR3 loop reads CAGSQARDTQYF. Here the CDR3 DNA reads TGTGCCGGCAGCCAAGCGAGGGATACGCAGTATTTT.

For this clonotype: Its ends do not fully match the called genes, so a read error is possible. The rearrangement links TRBV7-3 to TRBJ2-5; TRBD1 is a possible D gene (5 bases). The CDR3 has 13 residues. Per the germline V gene, CDR1 is SGHTA and CDR2 is FQGTGA. The CDR3 sequence is CASSSTVQETQYF. The DNA of the CDR3 is TGCGCCAGCAGCTCGACAGTCCAAGAGACCCAGTACTTC.

This clonotype appeared a few times. This rearrangement joins TRBV7-2 to TRBJ2-3; 12 bases agree with TRBD2. Looked up from germline, CDR1 is SGHTA and CDR2 is FQGNSA. The V gene end was trimmed by 5 bases and the J gene end by 2 bases; junction bases not matched to a gene: 8. The CDR3 is 17 residues long. The CDR3 nucleotides read TGTGCCAGCAGCCCGAAAGGACTAGCGGGGATCACAGATACGCAGTATTTT. Its translation: CASSPKGLAGITDTQYF.

Ten or more counts support this clonotype. V is TRBV10-2 and J is TRBJ2-1; D gene unclear. This CDR3 is built from 14 residues. Germline loops: CDR1 WSHSY, CDR2 SAAADI. Trimming removed 2 bases at V and 6 bases at J, with 11 bases between. The CDR3 region is CASSERLDVNEQFF. The CDR3 nucleotides are TGCGCCAGCAGTGAGAGGTTGGACGTCAATGAGCAGTTCTTC.

This clonotype showed up many times. The chain employs TRBV29-1 and TRBJ1-2; TRBD1 matches at 7 bases. This CDR3 spans 13 amino acids. V was clipped by 4 bases and J by 2 bases; unmatched bases: 4. CDR1 and CDR2 (germline): SQVTM, ANQGSEA. CDR3 in amino acids: CSVVDRANYGYTF. CDR3 in DNA: TGCAGCGTTGTTGACAGGGCGAACTATGGCTACACCTTC.

This clonotype has ten or more counts. CDR3: CAISESRKPYQETQYF. The CDR3 nucleotides read TGTGCCATCAGTGAGTCGAGGAAGCCGTACCAAGAGACCCAGTACTTC. The V call is TRBV10-3, the J call TRBJ2-5; no clear D. The CDR3 runs to 16 residues. Looked up from germline, CDR1 is ENHRY and CDR2 is SYGVKD. Deletions cut 0 bases from V and 0 bases from J, with 11 bases between.

This clonotype was observed a handful of times. The CDR3: CAWIGQSNNSPLHF. DNA for the CDR3: TGTGCCTGGATTGGACAGTCGAATAATTCACCCCTCCACTTT. The V and J genes are TRBV30 and TRBJ1-6; D is perhaps TRBD1 (6 bases). V was cut by 4 bases and J by 5 bases, with 12 bases left in between. Per germline, CDR1 GTSNPN and CDR2 SVGIG (reference sequence). The CDR3 is 14 amino acids.